The clone carrying this T cell receptor beta chain has more than one count but fewer than ten. Its antigen is not identified. Per the germline V gene, CDR1 is SGHDT and CDR2 is YYEEEE. The CDR3 is 14 amino acids. Trimming at V came to 1 base and at J to 4 bases, leaving 2 bases not matched to a gene. MiXCR was run by TCRdb on the RT-PCR reads, yielding one entry per CDR3 protein. The table shows approximately 230,000 distinct CDR3 sequences, with more than 10% occurring only once. This sample stems from a study of response to subunit inactivated influenza vaccine. Study-wide findings and caveats: Few new T cells, the authors suggested, are recruited by each seasonal influenza vaccination.

This specimen consisted of non-naive T cells sorted from PBMCs, obtained 14 to 15 days before vaccination. The source is a man aged 50 to 59 who received an inactivated influenza vaccine. This sequence joins TRBV5-6 and TRBJ1-3; 7 nucleotides match TRBD1. The chain's CDR3 is CASSLTGDGNTIYF. The CDR3 DNA sequence: TGTGCCAGCAGCTTGACAGGGGACGGAAACACCATATATTTT.